This T cell receptor (beta chain) was identified in a study of blood T cell repertoires in COVID-19. Across the study: The United States, Italy and Spain were the sources of the acute and convalescent COVID-19 samples.

In the original processing: Amplification from reference gene primers served as the basis for estimated nucleated cell counts. The data were produced by immunoSEQ multiplex PCR, yet TCRdb's version contains in-frame clones alone and is incomplete. From that table come the V and J calls and clone size; the DNA was used to work out D and trimming. The repertoire has around 100,000 clones, about four fifths of them found once; the top ten carry around 12%. The CDR3 totals 14 residues. Germline V lookup: CDR1 LGHDT, CDR2 YNNKEL (reference sequence). The V gene lost 6 bases and the J gene lost 4 bases, with 10 bases spanning the gap.

The rearrangement joins TRBV3-1 (or the pseudogene TRBV3-2) to TRBJ1-6, with a possible D match to TRBD1 (6 bases). Sequenced sample: peripheral blood. This receptor was identified in a human donor in a cohort sampled during active COVID-19. The CDR3 bases are TGTGCCAGCAGAGAGGGGGTGTATAATTCACCCCTCCACTTT. Translation gives CASREGVYNSPLHF.